This is a list of T cell receptor beta chains from one sample in a study of tumor and adjacent non-tumor tissue in lung cancer. TCRdb independently ran MiXCR on the multiplex PCR reads; one entry per CDR3 protein. Among over 110,000 distinct CDR3 sequences listed, approximately 66% were seen once. What was sequenced was lung tumor tissue. These receptors were obtained from a man aged 55 to 69 with small cell lung cancer. Both conserved end residues are part of each CDR3. D genes are given only for firm matches.

TRBD1	TRBV6-1	TRBJ1-1	CASSTPGTGPLAFF
TRBD1	TRBV11-1	TRBJ2-7	CASSRQGREQYF
-	TRBV10-3	TRBJ1-2	CAIRKTGVNYGYAF
-	TRBV6-6	TRBJ2-4	CASSYGHGVNIQYF
-	TRBV11-2	TRBJ2-1	CASSSLGSPLRNELFF
TRBD2	TRBV20-1	TRBJ2-1	CRATLAAGPYNKQFF
-	TRBV12-3/TRBV12-4	TRBJ1-5	CASTVSNQPQHF
-	TRBV11-1	TRBJ2-2	CASSSYSQELFF
-	TRBV11-2	TRBJ2-6	CASSLDWDISGANVLTF
-	TRBV12-3/TRBV12-4	TRBJ2-7	CAISFRQAGSLYEKYF
-	TRBV5-5	TRBJ1-4	CASSPAFVNEKLFF
TRBD1	TRBV7-9	TRBJ2-1	CANSLGQGSYNEQFF
TRBD2	TRBV15	TRBJ2-5	CATSRDFGTSFKETQYF
-	TRBV6-2/TRBV6-3	TRBJ2-1	CASSHGIHEQFF
-	TRBV20-1	TRBJ2-2	CSALKVNTGELFF
-	TRBV20-1	TRBJ2-7	CSAEAESYEQYF
-	TRBV6-5	TRBJ2-3	CASSYLPGMDTQYF
TRBD1	TRBV20-1	TRBJ1-3	CSSPDRDSGDTIYF